Below are 21 T cell receptor beta chains sequenced from a single sample in a study of OX40 agonist ivuxolimab in advanced cancers. Measured with immunoSEQ multiplex PCR; TCRdb has only the in-frame clones, and not every one. The profile covers roughly 40,000 clones, with 82% appearing a single time and roughly 1.8% taken by the ten largest. The input for sequencing was CD4+ or CD8+ T cells sorted from blood, taken in a trial of the OX40 agonist ivuxolimab. These TCRs come from an adult with an advanced solid tumor such as melanoma, head and neck, liver or kidney cancer.

V usage is TRBV9 and J usage is TRBJ2-1; D could derive from TRBD1 or TRBD2 (5 bases each). V was pared by 2 bases and J by 8 bases, with 17 bases between. Germline V gives CDR1 SGDLS, CDR2 YYNGEE. The CDR3 covers 15 residues. The CDR3 region has the DNA TGTGCCAGCAGCGTCTTCCGGGACCCAAGAGATGAGCAGTTCTTC. It codes for CASSVFRDPRDEQFF.

V and J are TRBV6-5 and TRBJ1-1, with D possibly matching TRBD1 (5 bases). Trimming took off 0 bases at V and 14 bases at J, with 16 bases between the two ends. The V gene's germline CDR1 is MNHEY and CDR2 SVGAGI. The CDR3 contains 13 residues. The CDR3 protein is CASSYSGRATLFF. The CDR3 DNA follows: TGTGCCAGCAGTTACTCGGGCAGGGCGACTCTCTTCTTT.

The chain uses TRBV6-1 and TRBJ1-5; D possibly corresponds to TRBD1 (5 bases). The V gene lost 2 bases and the J gene lost 7 bases, with 12 bases spanning the gap. The germline V gene encodes CDR1 MNHNS and CDR2 SASEGT. The CDR3 sequence is 14 residues long. CDR3 residues: CASSEFQGEQPQHF. The CDR3 DNA reads TGTGCCAGCAGTGAATTCCAGGGTGAACAGCCCCAGCATTTT.

This chain uses TRBV2 with TRBJ2-7; 8 nucleotides align to TRBD1. V shed 7 bases and J 3 bases; nucleotides not matched to a gene: 14. The germline V gene encodes CDR1 SNHLY and CDR2 FYNNEI. The CDR3 is made up of 16 amino acids. CDR3 amino acids: CASTRSLQGGSYEQYF. In DNA, the CDR3 is TGTGCCAGCACACGTAGTTTACAGGGGGGTAGCTACGAGCAGTACTTC.

CDR3 nucleotides: TGTGCCAGCAGCTTAGTTCTGGGGGGGTATCAGCCCCAGCATTTT. Translating it yields CASSLVLGGYQPQHF. The chain recombines TRBV7-2 with TRBJ1-5, with D maybe TRBD1 (5 bases). V gave up 1 base and J gave up 5 bases, with 12 bases separating them. Germline V CDR1 and CDR2: SGHTA, FQGNSA. The CDR3 is 15 amino acids.

This sequence joins TRBV5-1 and TRBJ2-5; D may be TRBD1 or TRBD2 (6 bases each). This CDR3 region has 13 residues. V was shortened by 0 bases and J by 6 bases, with 9 bases between the two germline ends. Germline CDR1 is SGHRS and CDR2 is YFSETQ. CDR3 coding DNA: TGCGCCAGCAGCTTGGAAGGGGGGCAGACCCAGTACTTC. Its protein product is CASSLEGGQTQYF.

The V gene is TRBV6-1, the J gene TRBJ1-1, with D maybe TRBD1 (5 bases). Germline V gives CDR1 MNHNS, CDR2 SASEGT. This CDR3 contains 14 residues. The V gene lost 2 bases and the J gene lost 5 bases, with 12 bases spanning the gap. The DNA of the CDR3 is TGTGCCAGCAGTGAATATGGGGAGGGGACTGAAGCTTTCTTT. As protein: CASSEYGEGTEAFF.

This rearrangement joins TRBV6-5 to TRBJ1-2; TRBD1 is a possible D gene (6 bases). Trimming removed 6 bases at V and 8 bases at J, with 16 bases between. The CDR3 has 13 amino acids. Germline V CDR1 and CDR2: MNHEY, SVGAGI. CDR3 in amino acids: CASSPVGTRGYTF. The CDR3 bases are TGTGCCAGCAGCCCCGTGGGGACAAGGGGCTACACCTTC.

Comment on this clone: The identical CDR3 is also encoded by other nucleotide sequences in the sample. V usage is TRBV5-1 and J usage is TRBJ2-3; D gene unclear. The CDR3 totals 16 residues. CDR1 and CDR2 from the germline V gene are SGHRS and YFSETQ. Trimming took off 0 bases at V and 0 bases at J, with 11 bases between the two ends. CDR3 amino acids: CASSLVGDSSTDTQYF. The CDR3 DNA follows: TGCGCCAGCAGCTTGGTAGGTGACTCTAGCACAGATACGCAGTATTTT.

This clone was seen a single time. The sample carries other DNA sequences with the same CDR3. The genes are TRBV7-2 and TRBJ2-3, with TRBD2 matching 9 bases. Germline CDR1 is SGHTA and CDR2 is FQGNSA. J lost 0 bases, V lost 1 base, and 2 bases had no gene match. CDR3 size: 16 residues. Written as DNA, the CDR3 is TGTGCCAGCAGCTTAGTCCTAGCGGGGAGCACAGATACGCAGTATTTT. This encodes CASSLVLAGSTDTQYF.

This clone was observed a single time. V and J are TRBV7-2 and TRBJ2-5, with 8 positions matching TRBD1. V shed 0 bases and J 6 bases; nucleotides not matched to a gene: 3. Per germline, CDR1 SGHTA and CDR2 FQGNSA. The CDR3 spans 14 residues. CDR3 sequence: CASSLAVRGQTQYF. The DNA for the CDR3 is TGTGCCAGCAGCTTAGCGGTCAGGGGGCAGACCCAGTACTTC.

Only one count was recorded for this clone. The J gene is TRBJ2-2, the V gene TRBV4-2; possible D gene TRBD1, 6 bases. This CDR3 contains 17 residues. CDR1 is LGHNA, CDR2 YNFKEQ, per germline. V gave up 2 bases and J gave up 7 bases, with 20 bases separating them. The CDR3 bases are TGTGCCAGCAGCCAAAGAGCCCCCCAGGGGCGGAACGGGGAGCTGTTTTTT. It is translated as CASSQRAPQGRNGELFF.

The chain employs TRBV19 and TRBJ1-2, with 10 bases lining up with TRBD1. The CDR3 is 14 residues long. V dropped 3 bases and J dropped 4; count of bases not matched to a gene: 2. CDR1 and CDR2 from the germline V gene are LNHDA and SQIVND (reference sequence). CDR3 DNA sequence: TGTGCCAGTAGTATGGACAGGGGGACCTATGGCTACACCTTC. Translation: CASSMDRGTYGYTF.

The chain carries TRBV2 and TRBJ1-1; D gene unclear. Deletions cut 6 bases from V and 7 bases from J, with 12 bases between. CDR1 and CDR2 from the germline V gene are SNHLY and FYNNEI. The CDR3 runs 12 residues. Here the CDR3 DNA reads TGTGCCAGCAGCCAACGGGAAGTTGAAGCTTTCTTT. Amino acid sequence: CASSQREVEAFF.

The V and J genes are TRBV7-6 and TRBJ2-2; 9 nucleotides line up with TRBD1. The length of the CDR3 is 14 residues. V lost 5 bases to trimming and J lost 8 bases; unmatched junction nucleotides: 6. Germline V gene lookup returns CDR1 SGHVS and CDR2 FNYEAQ. CDR3 sequence: CASSVHRGLGELFF. DNA for the CDR3: TGTGCCAGCAGCGTACACAGGGGGCTTGGGGAGCTGTTTTTT. Supplemented by reference TRBV7-6 and TRBJ2-2, the full variable domain reads GAGVSQSPRYKVTKRGQDVALRCDPISGHVSLYWYRQALGQGPEFLTYFNYEAQQDKSGLPNDRFSAERPEGSISTLTIQRTEQRDSAMYRCASSVHRGLGELFFGEGSRLTVL.

This chain joins TRBV5-1 and TRBJ2-7; 8 bases agree with TRBD2. Germline V gives CDR1 SGHRS, CDR2 YFSETQ. V was clipped by 0 bases and J by 1 base; unmatched bases: 6. This CDR3 contains 16 residues. The CDR3 DNA sequence: TGCGCCAGCAGCTTGGGAGGCGGGGGGTTTTCCTACGAGCAGTACTTC. This translates into CASSLGGGGFSYEQYF.

V is TRBV10-2 and J is TRBJ1-5; 7 bases match TRBD1. The CDR3 spans 15 residues. The ends lost 6 bases at V and 4 bases at J; junction bases unmatched: 9. Germline lookup yields CDR1 WSHSY and CDR2 SAAADI. CDR3 bases: TGCGCCAGCAGCCTCCAGGGGGGGGGTAATCAGCCCCAGCATTTT. Translation gives CASSLQGGGNQPQHF.

The rearrangement links TRBV11-2 to TRBJ1-1; 9 positions match TRBD1. The CDR3 is 16 amino acids. With 4 bases clipped from V and 0 bases from J, the junction kept 6 bases outside the gene matches. Germline CDR1 and CDR2: SGHAT and FQNNGV. The CDR3: CASSSVGTGLNTEAFF. DNA of the CDR3: TGTGCCAGCAGCTCCGTCGGGACAGGGTTGAACACTGAAGCTTTCTTT. Based on the CDR3 plus reference TRBV11-2 and TRBJ1-1, the full variable domain is EAGVAQSPRYKIIEKRQSVAFWCNPISGHATLYWYQQILGQGPKLLIQFQNNGVVDDSQLPKDRFSAERLKGVDSTLKIQPAKLEDSAVYLCASSSVGTGLNTEAFFGQGTRLTVV.

The sample holds a few counts of this clone. The chain has TRBV5-6 and TRBJ1-2; no firm D call. The CDR3 runs 13 residues. Trimming left V 2 bases short and J 4 bases short, with 9 bases between. The germline gives CDR1 SGHDT, CDR2 YYEEEE. Here the CDR3 reads CASSLISGYGYTF. Here the CDR3 DNA reads TGTGCCAGCAGCTTAATCTCGGGCTATGGCTACACCTTC.

V gene TRBV6-1 combines with J gene TRBJ2-7, with 9 bases lining up with TRBD2. Germline CDR1 MNHNS, CDR2 SASEGT. The CDR3 covers 16 residues. Unmatched junction bases numbered 10, after V lost 4 bases and J lost 3 bases. The CDR3 DNA reads TGTGCCAGCAGTGGTCATCGCGGGGGGGGGAACTACGAGCAGTACTTC. Protein: CASSGHRGGGNYEQYF.

The chain couples TRBV7-2 to TRBJ2-1; D remains ambiguous. Germline CDR1 SGHTA, CDR2 FQGNSA. This CDR3 is built from 15 residues. V lost 2 bases and J lost 6, with 14 bases in between. Here the CDR3 reads CASSLLTQRRNEQFF. CDR3 coding DNA: TGTGCCAGCAGCTTACTTACCCAGCGACGCAATGAGCAGTTCTTC.